The 19 T cell receptor beta chains below come from one sample, sequenced in a study of blood T cell repertoires in COVID-19. Profiled with immunoSEQ multiplex PCR; TCRdb holds only in-frame clones, not every one. Here the sample spans a few hundred thousand clones, roughly nine tenths being singletons. The sequenced sample consisted of PBMCs or T cells enriched from blood (not recorded which). These receptors originate from a human donor in a cohort exposed to, infected with or recovered from COVID-19 (not recorded which). The donor label of this sample is uncertain.

The gene calls are TRBV7-6 and TRBJ1-6; D remains ambiguous. Looked up from germline, CDR1 is SGHVS and CDR2 is FNYEAQ. The CDR3 totals 14 residues. V was pared by 0 bases and J by 7 bases, with 7 bases between. The CDR3 bases are TGTGCCAGCAGCTTAGCGCCGGGGAATTCACCCCTCCACTTT. It is translated as CASSLAPGNSPLHF.

The V and J genes are TRBV19 and TRBJ2-1, with D tentatively TRBD2 (6 bases). The V end lost 3 bases, the J end lost 1 base, and 10 bases lay between the germline ends. The CDR3 has 15 residues. Per the germline V gene, CDR1 is LNHDA and CDR2 is SQIVND (reference sequence). The CDR3 DNA is TGTGCCAGTAGTATTGGCGGGGTTTCCTACAATGAGCAGTTCTTC. It specifies CASSIGGVSYNEQFF.

The chain is built from TRBV5-1 and TRBJ1-1, with D perhaps matching TRBD1 (6 bases). Trimming removed 2 bases at V and 8 bases at J, with 13 bases between. Germline assignment: CDR1 SGHRS and CDR2 YFSETQ. This CDR3 spans 13 amino acids. The CDR3, as DNA: TGCGCCAGCAGCTTTGGGGGCAGATCAGAAGCTTTCTTT. Protein product: CASSFGGRSEAFF.

This clone was picked up a small number of times. The chain links TRBV9 to TRBJ2-4; perhaps TRBD1 as D (5 bases). From germline, CDR1 is SGDLS and CDR2 YYNGEE. The germline V and J ends were trimmed by 0 bases and 4 bases, with 11 bases remaining between them. CDR3 size: 15 residues. CDR3 loop: CASSVAGQGKNIQYF. CDR3 nucleotide sequence: TGTGCCAGCAGCGTAGCTGGGCAGGGAAAAAACATTCAGTACTTC.

V usage is TRBV7-3 and J usage is TRBJ2-4; D remains ambiguous. The CDR3 consists of 15 residues. The germline V and J ends were trimmed by 4 bases and 0 bases, with 10 bases remaining between them. The V gene's germline CDR1 is SGHTA and CDR2 FQGTGA. Here the CDR3 reads CASSSFVLAKNIQYF. CDR3 in DNA: TGTGCCAGCAGCTCCTTTGTACTAGCCAAAAACATTCAGTACTTC.

The chain carries TRBV5-1 and TRBJ1-1; D may be TRBD1 (5 bases). This CDR3 spans 15 amino acids. V shed 4 bases and J shed 4 bases, with 17 bases lying between them. Germline CDR1 and CDR2: SGHRS and YFSETQ. CDR3 nucleotide sequence: TGCGCCAGCAGCCCTAGCGGGGCGCTCCGCACTGAAGCTTTCTTT. This codes for CASSPSGALRTEAFF.

The chain employs TRBV24-1 and TRBJ1-2; tentatively, D is TRBD1 (5 bases). The CDR3 consists of 16 residues. Germline V gene sequence: CDR1 KGHDR, CDR2 SFDVKD. The V and J ends lost 2 bases and 4 bases respectively, with 16 bases between them. CDR3 nucleotides: TGTGCCACCAGTGATTCTTCGGGGGGTGTCAGCTATGGCTACACCTTC. Its translation: CATSDSSGGVSYGYTF.

This CDR3 is CASSLRTVSGNTIYF. The CDR3 nucleotides read TGTGCCAGCAGCCTACGGACAGTCTCTGGAAACACCATATATTTT. V is TRBV6-5 and J is TRBJ1-3; D possibly corresponds to TRBD1 (6 bases). The CDR3 loop spans 15 amino acids. Trimming stripped 6 bases from V and 0 bases from J, with 12 bases between. In germline, CDR1 is MNHEY, CDR2 SVGAGI.

This clone was seen repeatedly, ten times or more. The rearrangement uses TRBV5-6 and TRBJ2-7; 7 bases line up with TRBD1. The length of the CDR3 is 14 residues. The J segment lost 8 bases and the V segment lost 2 bases, leaving 10 bases of the junction unmatched. Germline-derived CDR1 and CDR2 are SGHDT and YYEEEE. The CDR3 sequence is CASSFLAQGEKQYF. CDR3 sequence (DNA): TGTGCCAGCAGCTTTTTGGCTCAGGGGGAGAAGCAGTACTTC.

This clone was seen just once. The J gene is TRBJ1-5, the V gene TRBV9; 10 nucleotides match TRBD1. CDR3 length equals 15 residues. CDR1 and CDR2 from the germline V gene are SGDLS and YYNGEE. The J segment lost 4 bases and the V segment lost 3 bases, leaving 4 bases of the junction unmatched. CDR3 in DNA: TGTGCCAGCAGCGGTTCGGACAGGGGGAATCAGCCCCAGCATTTT. Its translation: CASSGSDRGNQPQHF.

This chain connects TRBV6-6 to TRBJ1-5; TRBD1 aligns across 10 bases. Germline CDR1 and CDR2: MNHNY and SVGAGI (reference sequence). There are 16 residues in the CDR3. V trimming: 2 bases; J trimming: 6 bases; junction bases outside the gene matches: 7. DNA for the CDR3: TGTGCCAGCAGTTACGGCGACAGGGGGCGTCCTCAGCCCCAGCATTTT. It yields the protein CASSYGDRGRPQPQHF.

The chain uses TRBV30 and TRBJ1-6, with TRBD1 matching 11 bases. This CDR3 comprises 15 residues. The ends lost 2 bases at V and 10 bases at J; junction bases unmatched: 7. CDR1 and CDR2 from the germline V gene are GTSNPN and SVGIG (reference sequence). The CDR3 is CAWSTPGQGASPLHF. CDR3 in DNA: TGTGCCTGGAGTACTCCCGGACAGGGGGCATCACCCCTCCACTTT.

This clone was seen a few times. This rearrangement joins TRBV6-6 to TRBJ2-7; 7 nucleotides align to TRBD1. Germline V gene data show CDR1 as MNHNY and CDR2 as SVGAGI (reference sequence). V shed 5 bases and J 2 bases; nucleotides not matched to a gene: 3. This CDR3 has 13 amino acids. The CDR3 nucleotides are TGTGCCAGCAGTCGACAGGGTCCCTACGAGCAGTACTTC. Translation gives CASSRQGPYEQYF.

A single count supports this clone. The chain joins TRBV24-1 to TRBJ1-1; D not resolved. Germline CDR1 KGHDR, CDR2 SFDVKD. V was trimmed by 2 bases and J by 1 base, leaving 4 bases between them. This CDR3 region has 13 residues. The CDR3: CATSDYGNTEAFF. The CDR3 DNA reads TGTGCCACCAGTGATTACGGGAACACTGAAGCTTTCTTT.

About this clone: The germline gene is not matched at one end of the junction; a read error may be the cause. The rearrangement links TRBV9 to TRBJ1-6; 7 bases fit TRBD1. Looked up from germline, CDR1 is SGDLS and CDR2 is YYNGEE. The CDR3 totals 14 residues. The chain's CDR3 is CASSPRHARGRRRF. In nucleotides, the CDR3 is TGTGCCAGCAGCCCCCGCCACGCAAGGGGGCGGCGGAGGTTT.

The genes are TRBV6-5 and TRBJ2-5; a possible D gene is TRBD2 (6 bases). Between the trimmed V and J ends, which lost 8 bases and 2 bases, there was a span of 15 bases. Germline loops: CDR1 MNHEY, CDR2 SVGAGI. This CDR3 comprises 14 residues. The CDR3, as DNA: TGTGCCAGCGGATTAGCGGAGCTTCAAGAGACCCAGTACTTC. Its translation: CASGLAELQETQYF.

The table lists this clone with a count of one. This rearrangement joins TRBV12-5 to TRBJ1-1; TRBD1 matches 9 bases. The CDR3 loop spans 16 amino acids. J was trimmed by 6 bases and V by 5 bases; bases with no gene match: 13. Per the germline V gene, CDR1 is LGHNT and CDR2 is FRNRAP. CDR3 coding DNA: TGTGCTAGTGGTCCCCCGCCGGGACAGGGATTTTCTGAAGCTTTCTTT. Its protein product is CASGPPPGQGFSEAFF.

V gene TRBV5-6 combines with J gene TRBJ1-2, with 8 positions matching TRBD1. Looked up from germline, CDR1 is SGHDT and CDR2 is YYEEEE. This CDR3 region has 16 residues. V was pared by 3 bases and J by 5 bases, with 12 bases of the junction left unmatched. CDR3 sequence reads: CASSSWMGQVFYGYTF. In nucleotides, the CDR3 is TGTGCCAGCAGCTCGTGGATGGGACAGGTGTTTTATGGCTACACCTTC.

Here the CDR3 reads CASNRPGGTDTQYF. CDR3 coding DNA: TGTGCCAGCAACAGACCGGGGGGCACAGATACGCAGTATTTT. The rearrangement uses TRBV27 and TRBJ2-3; TRBD2 might be the D (6 bases). Germline loops: CDR1 MNHEY, CDR2 SMNVEV (reference sequence). The CDR3 length is 14 residues. Trimming removed 7 bases at V and 1 base at J, with 12 bases between.